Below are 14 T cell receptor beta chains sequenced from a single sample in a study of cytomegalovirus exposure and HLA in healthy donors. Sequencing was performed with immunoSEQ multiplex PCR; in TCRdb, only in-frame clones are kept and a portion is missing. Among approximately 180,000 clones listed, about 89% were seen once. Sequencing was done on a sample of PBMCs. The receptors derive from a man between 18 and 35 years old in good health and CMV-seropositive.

The CDR3 nucleotides are TGTGCCAGCAGCTTACTAGCGAGTGGAGAGACCCAGTACTTC. Its protein is CASSLLASGETQYF. This chain connects TRBV6-6 to TRBJ2-5; 7 positions match TRBD2. The CDR3 is 14 amino acids. The germline gives CDR1 MNHNY, CDR2 SVGAGI (reference sequence). V shed 6 bases, J shed 4 bases, and the junction held 8 bases outside the gene matches.

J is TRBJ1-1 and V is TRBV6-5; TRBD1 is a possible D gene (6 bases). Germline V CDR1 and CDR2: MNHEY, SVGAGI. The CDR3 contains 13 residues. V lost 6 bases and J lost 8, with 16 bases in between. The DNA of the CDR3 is TGTGCCAGCAGACAGGGTGGACGGCCCGAAGCTTTCTTT. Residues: CASRQGGRPEAFF.

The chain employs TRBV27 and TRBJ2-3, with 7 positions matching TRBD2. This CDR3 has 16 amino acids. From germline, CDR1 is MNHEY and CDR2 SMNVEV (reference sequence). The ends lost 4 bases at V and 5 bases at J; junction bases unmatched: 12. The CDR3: CASSSIGGKGIDTQYF. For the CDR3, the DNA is TGTGCCAGCAGTTCGATCGGGGGGAAAGGGATAGATACGCAGTATTTT.

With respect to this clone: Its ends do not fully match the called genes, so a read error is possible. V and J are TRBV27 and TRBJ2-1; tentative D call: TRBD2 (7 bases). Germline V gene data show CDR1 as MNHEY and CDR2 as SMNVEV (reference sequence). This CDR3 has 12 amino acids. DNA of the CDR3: TGTGCCAGCAGTCCGGGGAGGGGGGCAGAAATCTTC. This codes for CASSPGRGAEIF.

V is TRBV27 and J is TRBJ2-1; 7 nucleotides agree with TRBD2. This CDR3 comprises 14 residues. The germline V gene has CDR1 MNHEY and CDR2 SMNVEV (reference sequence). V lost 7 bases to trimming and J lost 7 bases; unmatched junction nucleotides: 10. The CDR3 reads CASNRGLDVNEQFF. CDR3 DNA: TGTGCCAGCAATCGCGGACTAGACGTTAATGAGCAGTTCTTC.

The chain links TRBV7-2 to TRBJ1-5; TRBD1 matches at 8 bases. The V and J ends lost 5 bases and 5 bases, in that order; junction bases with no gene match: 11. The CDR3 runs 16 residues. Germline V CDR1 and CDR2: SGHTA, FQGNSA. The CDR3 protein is CASSPGSDRAYQPQHF. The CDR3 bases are TGTGCCAGCAGCCCAGGGTCGGACAGGGCGTATCAGCCCCAGCATTTT. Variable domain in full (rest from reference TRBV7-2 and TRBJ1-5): GAGVSQSPSNKVTEKGKDVELRCDPISGHTALYWYRQSLGQGLEFLIYFQGNSAPDKSGLPSDRFSAERTGGSVSTLTIQRTQQEDSAVYLCASSPGSDRAYQPQHFGDGTRLSIL.

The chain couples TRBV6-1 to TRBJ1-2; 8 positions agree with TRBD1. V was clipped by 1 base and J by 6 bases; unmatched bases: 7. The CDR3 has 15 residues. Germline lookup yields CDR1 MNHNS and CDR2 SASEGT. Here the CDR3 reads CASSEGTGSRNGYTF. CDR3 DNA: TGTGCCAGCAGTGAAGGGACAGGGAGTCGTAATGGCTACACCTTC.

The DNA for the CDR3 is TGCGCCAGCAGTCCACAGGGAAATCAGCCCCAGCATTTT. This gives the protein CASSPQGNQPQHF. This rearrangement joins TRBV10-2 to TRBJ1-5, with D possibly being TRBD1 (6 bases). The CDR3 length is 13 residues. The ends were cut back, 5 bases at V and 4 bases at J, with 9 bases in the middle. Germline V lookup: CDR1 WSHSY, CDR2 SAAADI.

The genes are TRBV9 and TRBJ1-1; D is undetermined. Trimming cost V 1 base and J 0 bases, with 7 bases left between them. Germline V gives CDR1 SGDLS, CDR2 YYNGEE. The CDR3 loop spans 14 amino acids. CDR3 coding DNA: TGTGCCAGCAGCGTACGTTCCGTGAACACTGAAGCTTTCTTT. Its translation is CASSVRSVNTEAFF. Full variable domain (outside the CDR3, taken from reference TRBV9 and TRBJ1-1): DSGVTQTPKHLITATGQRVTLRCSPRSGDLSVYWYQQSLDQGLQFLIQYYNGEERAKGNILERFSAQQFPDLHSELNLSSLELGDSALYFCASSVRSVNTEAFFGQGTRLTVV.

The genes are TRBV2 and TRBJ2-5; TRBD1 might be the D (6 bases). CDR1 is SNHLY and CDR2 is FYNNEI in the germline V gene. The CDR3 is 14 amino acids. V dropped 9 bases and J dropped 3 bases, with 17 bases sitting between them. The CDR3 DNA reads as TGTGCCAGTAGGGACAAAGAGACTGAAGAGACCCAGTACTTC. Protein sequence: CASRDKETEETQYF.

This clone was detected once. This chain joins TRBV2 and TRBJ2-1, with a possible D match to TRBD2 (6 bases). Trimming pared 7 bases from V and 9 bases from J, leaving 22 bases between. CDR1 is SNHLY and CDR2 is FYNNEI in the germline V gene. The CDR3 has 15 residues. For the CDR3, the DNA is TGTGCCAGCATGATCGAACGGGGGAACCGGGGTGAGCAGTTCTTC. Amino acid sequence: CASMIERGNRGEQFF.

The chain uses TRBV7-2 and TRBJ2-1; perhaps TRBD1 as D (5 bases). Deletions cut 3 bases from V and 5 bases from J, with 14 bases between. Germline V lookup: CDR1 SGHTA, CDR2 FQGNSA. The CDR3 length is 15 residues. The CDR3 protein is CASSFNAAGNNEQFF. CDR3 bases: TGTGCCAGCAGCTTTAACGCGGCAGGGAACAATGAGCAGTTCTTC.

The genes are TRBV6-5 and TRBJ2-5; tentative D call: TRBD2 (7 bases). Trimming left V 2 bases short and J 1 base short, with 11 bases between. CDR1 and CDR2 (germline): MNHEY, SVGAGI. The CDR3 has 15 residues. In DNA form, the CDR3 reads TGTGCCAGCAGTTACGGGGCGGGGGCCCAAGAGACCCAGTACTTC. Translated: CASSYGAGAQETQYF.

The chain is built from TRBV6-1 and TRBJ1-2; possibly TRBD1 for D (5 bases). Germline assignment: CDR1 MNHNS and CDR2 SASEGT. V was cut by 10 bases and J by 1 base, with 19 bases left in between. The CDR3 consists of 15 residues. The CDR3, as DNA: TGTGCCACCCTCCCCGGGGGTTCAATTAACTATGGCTACACCTTC. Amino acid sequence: CATLPGGSINYGYTF.